The subject of this entry is one T cell receptor (beta chain). This CDR3 is built from 17 residues. The germline CDR1 and CDR2 sequences are LNHNV and YYDKDF (reference sequence). The trim removed 0 bases at V and 7 bases at J, leaving 9 bases unmatched. It was template switching that added a universal primer site, and there were unique molecular identifiers on the cDNA. One entry per CDR3 protein results from TCRdb running MiXCR on the 5' RACE reads. The repertoire includes 690,000 or so distinct CDR3 sequences, roughly 6% of them detected once, and about 2% sits in the top ten. This record belongs to a study of identical twins.

This sequence joins TRBV15 and TRBJ2-1, with 10 nucleotides matching TRBD2. The sequence was obtained from a man younger than 35 in good health. Specimen: naive T cells sorted from blood. In DNA, the CDR3 is TGTGCCACCAGCAGAGATCCCCTAGCGGGAGTAGGTAATGAGCAGTTCTTC. Encoded protein: CATSRDPLAGVGNEQFF.